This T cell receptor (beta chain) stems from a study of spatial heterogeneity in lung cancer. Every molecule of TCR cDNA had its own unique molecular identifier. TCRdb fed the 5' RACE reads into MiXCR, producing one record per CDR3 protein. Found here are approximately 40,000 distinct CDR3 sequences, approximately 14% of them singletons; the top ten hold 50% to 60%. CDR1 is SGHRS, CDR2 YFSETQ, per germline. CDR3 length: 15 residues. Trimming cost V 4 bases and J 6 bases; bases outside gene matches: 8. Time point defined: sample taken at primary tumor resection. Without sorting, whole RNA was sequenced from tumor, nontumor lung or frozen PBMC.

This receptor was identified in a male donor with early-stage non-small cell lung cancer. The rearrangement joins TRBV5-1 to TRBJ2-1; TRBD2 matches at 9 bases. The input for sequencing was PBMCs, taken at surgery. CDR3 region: CASSVLAGAGNEQFF. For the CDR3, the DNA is TGCGCCAGCAGCGTCTTAGCGGGGGCCGGCAATGAGCAGTTCTTC.